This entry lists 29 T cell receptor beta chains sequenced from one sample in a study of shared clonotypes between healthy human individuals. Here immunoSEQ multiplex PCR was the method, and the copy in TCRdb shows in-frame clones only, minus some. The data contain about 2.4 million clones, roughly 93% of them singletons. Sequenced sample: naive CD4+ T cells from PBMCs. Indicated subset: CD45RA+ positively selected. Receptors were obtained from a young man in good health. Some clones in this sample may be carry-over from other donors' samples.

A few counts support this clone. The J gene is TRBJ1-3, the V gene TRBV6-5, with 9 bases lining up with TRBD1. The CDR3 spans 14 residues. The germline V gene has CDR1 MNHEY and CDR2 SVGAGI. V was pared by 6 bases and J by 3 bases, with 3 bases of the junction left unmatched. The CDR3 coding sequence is TGTGCCAGCAGGGGGACAGGGCGTGGAAACACCATATATTTT. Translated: CASRGTGRGNTIYF.

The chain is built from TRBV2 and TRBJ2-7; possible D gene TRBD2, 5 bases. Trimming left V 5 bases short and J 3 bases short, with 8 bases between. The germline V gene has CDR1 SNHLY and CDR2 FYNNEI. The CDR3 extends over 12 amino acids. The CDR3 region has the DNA TGTGCCAGCAGTTTCGGACTCTACGAGCAGTACTTC. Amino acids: CASSFGLYEQYF.

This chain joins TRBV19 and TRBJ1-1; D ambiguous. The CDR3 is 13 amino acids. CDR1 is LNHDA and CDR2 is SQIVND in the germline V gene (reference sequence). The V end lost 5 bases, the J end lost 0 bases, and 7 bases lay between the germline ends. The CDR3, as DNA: TGTGCCAGTAGTGTTGCTTTGAACACTGAAGCTTTCTTT. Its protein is CASSVALNTEAFF.

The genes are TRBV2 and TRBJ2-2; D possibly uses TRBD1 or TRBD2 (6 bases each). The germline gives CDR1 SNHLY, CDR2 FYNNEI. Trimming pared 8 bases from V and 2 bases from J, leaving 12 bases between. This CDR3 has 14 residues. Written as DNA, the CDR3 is TGTGCCAGCGGTGGGGGGCTTAACACCGGGGAGCTGTTTTTT. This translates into CASGGGLNTGELFF.

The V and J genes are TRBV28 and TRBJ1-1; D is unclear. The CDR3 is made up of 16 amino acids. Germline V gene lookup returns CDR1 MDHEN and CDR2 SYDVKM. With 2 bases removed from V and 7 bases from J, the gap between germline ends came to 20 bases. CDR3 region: CASSLRGPRTNDEAFF. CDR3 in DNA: TGTGCCAGCAGTTTACGCGGACCGCGGACTAACGATGAAGCTTTCTTT. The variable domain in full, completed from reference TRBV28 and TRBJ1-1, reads DVKVTQSSRYLVKRTGEKVFLECVQDMDHENMFWYRQDPGLGLRLIYFSYDVKMKEKGDIPEGYSVSREKKERFSLILESASTNQTSMYLCASSLRGPRTNDEAFFGQGTRLTVV.

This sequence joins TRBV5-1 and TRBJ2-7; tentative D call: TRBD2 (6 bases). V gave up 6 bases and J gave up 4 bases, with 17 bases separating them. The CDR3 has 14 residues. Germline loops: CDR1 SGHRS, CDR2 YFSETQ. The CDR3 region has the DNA TGCGCCAGCACGCCTTTCCCAGGGACTTACGAGCAGTACTTC. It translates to CASTPFPGTYEQYF.

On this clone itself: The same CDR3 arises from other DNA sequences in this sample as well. CDR3 coding DNA: TGCGCCAGCAGCCCCGGGACAGTAAATCAGCCCCAGCATTTT. It translates to CASSPGTVNQPQHF. The rearrangement uses TRBV5-1 and TRBJ1-5, with 7 bases that match TRBD1. CDR3 length: 14 amino acids. In germline, CDR1 is SGHRS, CDR2 YFSETQ. Trimming at V came to 4 bases and at J to 4 bases, leaving 5 bases not matched to a gene.

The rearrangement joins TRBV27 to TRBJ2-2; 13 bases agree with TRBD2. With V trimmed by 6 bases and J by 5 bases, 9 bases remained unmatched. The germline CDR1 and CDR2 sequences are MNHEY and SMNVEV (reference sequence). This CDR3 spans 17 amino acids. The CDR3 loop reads CASRPGTSGIRTGELFF. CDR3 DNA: TGTGCCAGCAGACCCGGGACTAGCGGGATAAGAACCGGGGAGCTGTTTTTT.

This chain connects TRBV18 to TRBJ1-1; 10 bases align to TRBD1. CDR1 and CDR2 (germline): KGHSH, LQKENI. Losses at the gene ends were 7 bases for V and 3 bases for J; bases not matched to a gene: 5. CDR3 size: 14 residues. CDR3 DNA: TGTGCCAGCTTACCCGGGACAGGGGACACTGAAGCTTTCTTT. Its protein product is CASLPGTGDTEAFF.

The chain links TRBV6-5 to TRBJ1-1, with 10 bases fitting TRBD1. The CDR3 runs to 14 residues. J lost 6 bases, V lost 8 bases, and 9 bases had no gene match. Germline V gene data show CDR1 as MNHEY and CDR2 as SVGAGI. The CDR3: CASLRDRGEAEAFF. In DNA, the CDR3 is TGTGCCAGCCTCCGGGACAGGGGTGAGGCTGAAGCTTTCTTT.

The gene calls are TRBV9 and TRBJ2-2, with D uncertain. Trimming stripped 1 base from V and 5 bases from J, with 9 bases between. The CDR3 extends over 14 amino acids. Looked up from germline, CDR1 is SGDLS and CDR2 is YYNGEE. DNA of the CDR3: TGTGCCAGCAGCGTACGGAGTGTAACCGGGGAGCTGTTTTTT. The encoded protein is CASSVRSVTGELFF.

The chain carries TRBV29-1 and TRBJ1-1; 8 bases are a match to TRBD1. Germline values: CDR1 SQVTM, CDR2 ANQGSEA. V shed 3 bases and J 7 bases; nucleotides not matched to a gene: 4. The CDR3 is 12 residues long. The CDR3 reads CSVEGTGFEAFF. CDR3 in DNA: TGCAGCGTTGAGGGGACAGGCTTTGAAGCTTTCTTT.

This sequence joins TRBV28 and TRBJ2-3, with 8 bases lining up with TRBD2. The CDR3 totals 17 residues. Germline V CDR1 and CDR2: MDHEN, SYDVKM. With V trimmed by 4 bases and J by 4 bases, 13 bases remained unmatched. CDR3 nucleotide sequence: TGTGCCAGCAGTTCAGCCTCTTTGCGGGAGGACTCAGATACGCAGTATTTT. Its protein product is CASSSASLREDSDTQYF.

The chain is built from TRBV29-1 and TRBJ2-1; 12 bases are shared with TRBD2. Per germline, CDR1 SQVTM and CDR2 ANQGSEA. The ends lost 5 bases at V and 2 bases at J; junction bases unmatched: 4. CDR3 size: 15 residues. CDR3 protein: CSVTSGRTTYNEQFF. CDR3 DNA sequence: TGCAGCGTTACTAGCGGGAGGACTACCTACAATGAGCAGTTCTTC.

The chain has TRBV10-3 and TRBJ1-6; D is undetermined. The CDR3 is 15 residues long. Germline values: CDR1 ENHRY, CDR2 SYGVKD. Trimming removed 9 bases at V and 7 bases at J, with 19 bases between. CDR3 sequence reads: CAISVDSSGNSPLHF. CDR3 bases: TGTGCCATTTCGGTGGACTCCTCGGGGAATTCACCCCTCCACTTT.

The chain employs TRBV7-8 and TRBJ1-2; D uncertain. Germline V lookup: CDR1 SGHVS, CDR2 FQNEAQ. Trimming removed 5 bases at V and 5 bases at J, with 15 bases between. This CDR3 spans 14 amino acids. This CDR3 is CASSPREYDYGYTF. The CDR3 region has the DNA TGTGCCAGCAGCCCTCGGGAGTACGATTATGGCTACACCTTC.

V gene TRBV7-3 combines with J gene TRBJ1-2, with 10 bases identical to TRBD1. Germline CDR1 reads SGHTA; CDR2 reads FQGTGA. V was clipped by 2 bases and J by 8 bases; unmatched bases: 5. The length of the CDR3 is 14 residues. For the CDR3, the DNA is TGTGCCAGCAGCTTACTAGGACAGGGGGGAGGCTACACCTTC. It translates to CASSLLGQGGGYTF.

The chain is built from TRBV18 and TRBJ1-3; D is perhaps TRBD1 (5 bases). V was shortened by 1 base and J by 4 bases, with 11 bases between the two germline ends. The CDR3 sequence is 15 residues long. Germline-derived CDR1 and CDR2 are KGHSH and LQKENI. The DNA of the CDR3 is TGTGCCAGCTCACCACTGAAAGGGGAAGGAAACACCATATATTTT. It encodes CASSPLKGEGNTIYF.

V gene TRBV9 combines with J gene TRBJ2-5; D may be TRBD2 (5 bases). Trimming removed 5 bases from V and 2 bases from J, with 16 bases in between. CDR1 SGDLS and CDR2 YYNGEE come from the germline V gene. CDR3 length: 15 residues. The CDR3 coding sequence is TGTGCCAGCAGACGAGGGCTACTTCTGCAAGAGACCCAGTACTTC. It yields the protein CASRRGLLLQETQYF.

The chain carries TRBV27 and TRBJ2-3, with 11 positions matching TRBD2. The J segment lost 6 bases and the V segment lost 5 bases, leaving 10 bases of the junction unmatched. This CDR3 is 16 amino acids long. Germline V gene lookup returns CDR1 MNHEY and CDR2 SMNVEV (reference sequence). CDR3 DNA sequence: TGTGCCAGCAGTCTGGTAGCGGGAGGGCCGCCGGATACGCAGTATTTT. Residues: CASSLVAGGPPDTQYF.

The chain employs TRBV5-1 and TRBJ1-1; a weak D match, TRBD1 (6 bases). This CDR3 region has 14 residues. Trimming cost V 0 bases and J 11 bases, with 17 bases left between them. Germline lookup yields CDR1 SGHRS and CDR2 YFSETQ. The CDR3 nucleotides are TGCGCCAGCAGCTTGGAATTAAGGACAGCAACGGCTTTCTTT. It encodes CASSLELRTATAFF.

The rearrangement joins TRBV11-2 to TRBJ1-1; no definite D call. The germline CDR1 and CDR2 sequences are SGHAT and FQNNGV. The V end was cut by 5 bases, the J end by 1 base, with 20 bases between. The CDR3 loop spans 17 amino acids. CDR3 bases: TGTGCCAGCAGCCCGTGGGAATTAGGACGGAAGAACACTGAAGCTTTCTTT. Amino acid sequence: CASSPWELGRKNTEAFF.

CDR3 DNA sequence: TGTGCCAGCAGCTGGTCAGGGGGCAGGGGCTACACCTTC. Encoded protein: CASSWSGGRGYTF. The chain has TRBV5-6 and TRBJ1-2; the match to TRBD1 covers 8 bases. Germline V gene sequence: CDR1 SGHDT, CDR2 YYEEEE. This CDR3 region has 13 residues. Unmatched junction bases numbered 6, after V lost 3 bases and J lost 8 bases.

The CDR3 spells CASSQDVRRSVVPHLNTGELFF. The CDR3, as DNA: TGTGCCAGCAGCCAAGATGTGCGGCGAAGCGTCGTACCTCACTTGAACACCGGGGAGCTGTTTTTT. The gene calls are TRBV4-2 and TRBJ2-2; no clear D. The ends were cut back, 0 bases at V and 1 base at J, with 27 bases in the middle. Germline lookup yields CDR1 LGHNA and CDR2 YNFKEQ. The CDR3 runs to 22 residues.

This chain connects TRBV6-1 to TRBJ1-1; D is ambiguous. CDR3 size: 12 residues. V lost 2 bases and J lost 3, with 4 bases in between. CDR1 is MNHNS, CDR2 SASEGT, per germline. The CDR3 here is CASSERYTEAFF. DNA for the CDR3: TGTGCCAGCAGTGAAAGGTACACTGAAGCTTTCTTT.

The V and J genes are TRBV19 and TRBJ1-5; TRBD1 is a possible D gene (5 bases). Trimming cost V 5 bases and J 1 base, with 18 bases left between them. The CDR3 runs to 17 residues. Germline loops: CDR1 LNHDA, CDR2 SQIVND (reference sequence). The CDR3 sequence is CASSPPPGTGSNQPQHF. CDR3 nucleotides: TGTGCCAGTAGTCCACCCCCCGGGACGGGAAGCAATCAGCCCCAGCATTTT.

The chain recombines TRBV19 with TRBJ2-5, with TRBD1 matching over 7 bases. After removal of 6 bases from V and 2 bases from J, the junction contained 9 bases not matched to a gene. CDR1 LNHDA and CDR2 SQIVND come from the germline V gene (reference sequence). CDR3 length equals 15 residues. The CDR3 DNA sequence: TGTGCCAGTAGCGAAATTGACAGGGATCAAGAGACCCAGTACTTC. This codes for CASSEIDRDQETQYF.

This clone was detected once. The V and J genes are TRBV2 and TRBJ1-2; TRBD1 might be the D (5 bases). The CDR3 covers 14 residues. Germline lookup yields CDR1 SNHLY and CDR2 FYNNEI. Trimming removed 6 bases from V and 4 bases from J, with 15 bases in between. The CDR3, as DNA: TGTGCCAGCAGCAGGGACGGGGGAAGCTATGGCTACACCTTC. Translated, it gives CASSRDGGSYGYTF.

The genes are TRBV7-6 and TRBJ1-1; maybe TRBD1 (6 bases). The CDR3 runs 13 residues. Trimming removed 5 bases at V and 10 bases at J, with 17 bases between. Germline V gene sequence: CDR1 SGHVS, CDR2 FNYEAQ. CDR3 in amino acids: CASSLSSGGIAFF. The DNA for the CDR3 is TGTGCCAGCAGCCTAAGCTCGGGGGGCATAGCTTTCTTT.